One sample yielded the 7 T cell receptor beta chains listed below, sequenced in a study of T cell responses to AZD1222 COVID-19 vaccine. The method was immunoSEQ multiplex PCR; TCRdb's version includes in-frame clones alone and lacks a portion of them. The profile shows approximately 150,000 clones, approximately 91% of them singletons. The material was peripheral blood, obtained 28 days after the second AZD1222 dose. Receptors originate from an adult who received the AZD1222 COVID-19 vaccine.

V and J are TRBV12-3 or TRBV12-4 and TRBJ1-3, with no clear D. Trimming cost V 3 bases and J 4 bases, with 7 bases left between them. This CDR3 has 13 amino acids. The CDR3 loop is CASSFNQGNTIYF. The CDR3 DNA reads TGTGCCAGCAGTTTTAACCAGGGAAACACCATATATTTT.

The CDR3: CASSVDWGPNEQYF. The CDR3 bases are TGTGCCAGCAGCGTAGACTGGGGGCCGAACGAGCAGTACTTC. The chain links TRBV9 to TRBJ2-7; possibly TRBD1 for D (6 bases). The CDR3 totals 14 residues. V lost 0 bases and J 5 bases, leaving 12 bases between the germline ends. From germline, CDR1 is SGDLS and CDR2 YYNGEE.

In its sample, this clone was seen once. J is TRBJ2-2 and V is TRBV10-2; D remains unclear. This CDR3 has 13 residues. Germline V gene lookup returns CDR1 WSHSY and CDR2 SAAADI. V dropped 9 bases and J dropped 4 bases, with 12 bases sitting between them. CDR3 in amino acids: CARTYRGTGELFF. The CDR3 DNA reads as TGCGCCAGAACGTATAGAGGCACCGGGGAGCTGTTTTTT.

Only a few counts were recorded for this clone. This chain links TRBV5-1 with TRBJ2-3; D unclear. This CDR3 is built from 13 residues. Germline CDR1 and CDR2: SGHRS and YFSETQ. The germline V and J ends were trimmed by 9 bases and 1 base, with 12 bases remaining between them. The CDR3 DNA reads as TGCGCCACCCGCTCGGACCGCACAGATACGCAGTATTTT. Translating gives CATRSDRTDTQYF.

The V call is TRBV5-4, the J call TRBJ1-1; possible D gene TRBD1, 6 bases. Per germline, CDR1 SGHNT and CDR2 YYREEE (reference sequence). This CDR3 comprises 14 residues. V lost 6 bases and J lost 0, with 12 bases in between. The CDR3: CASTRQAMNTEAFF. DNA of the CDR3: TGTGCCAGCACCCGACAGGCGATGAACACTGAAGCTTTCTTT.

The V and J genes are TRBV5-1 and TRBJ2-2; D is undetermined. V was pared by 2 bases and J by 4 bases, with 0 bases between. This CDR3 region has 11 residues. CDR1 is SGHRS, CDR2 YFSETQ, per germline. CDR3 coding DNA: TGCGCCAGCAGCTTCACCGGGGAGCTGTTTTTT. Its protein product is CASSFTGELFF.

This chain joins TRBV19 and TRBJ1-5; the D gene is possibly TRBD1 (5 bases). Germline lookup yields CDR1 LNHDA and CDR2 SQIVND (reference sequence). The ends were cut back, 1 base at V and 7 bases at J, with 8 bases in the middle. This CDR3 is built from 13 residues. The CDR3 bases are TGTGCCAGTAGTATAGCCCAGGGACAGCCCCAGCATTTT. This translates into CASSIAQGQPQHF.